The rows below give T cell receptor beta chains drawn from one sample of a study of T cells in Graves' hyperthyroidism and ophthalmopathy. MiXCR was run by TCRdb on the multiplex PCR reads, yielding one entry per CDR3 protein. The table records about 620,000 distinct CDR3 sequences, roughly 17% of them present only once. What was sequenced was blood. The origin of the receptors is a woman aged 25-40 years with Graves' hyperthyroidism. CDR3s include the opening cysteine and the closing phenylalanine or tryptophan. The D gene is left open where the match is weak. Clone size is given for some rows only: seen once, a few or many times, or a class if the clone is expanded.

clone_size d_call v_call cdr3_aa
few TRBD2 TRBV27 CASSSTRGGVGGELFF
many - TRBV30 CAWRPRYSNQPQHF
- - TRBV6-2/TRBV6-3 CAIRRTVEGSGELFF
few - TRBV11-3 CASSLSNWGYSYNEQFF
few - TRBV28 CASSPNRVVDQPQHF
many TRBD1 TRBV12-3/TRBV12-4 CASRDTLGQGGGYTF
many TRBD2 TRBV28 CASSSGTSVQETQYF
few - TRBV5-1 CASSLGEGGLYYNEQFF
few - TRBV19 CASSMSGLNTEAFF
many - TRBV7-8 CASSSVNYEQYF
- - TRBV11-2 CASSSPPRGRVGEQFF
few - TRBV7-9 CASSSELQETQYF
many - TRBV18 CASSGRGGNEKLFF
few - TRBV5-8 CASSLAQRRPFF
many TRBD1 TRBV5-5 CASSLGQGYVEQYF
many - TRBV5-1 CASSLETDTQYF
many TRBD1 TRBV7-2 CASRPRTGGTDTQYF
many - TRBV28 CASSLQTGEQYF
many - TRBV5-1 CASRSDGSRVEAFF
many - TRBV3-1 CASSQASGFFYEQYF
many - TRBV6-1 CASSYRRGRGYGYTF
few TRBD1 TRBV20-1 CSASNRGIRETQYF
few - TRBV20-1 CSARDQQHTGELFF
once - TRBV27 CASSLYRIYNSPLHF
few - TRBV5-5 CASSFRVGTYEQYF
many TRBD2 TRBV12-3/TRBV12-4 CASSPGLAGTGEQFF
- TRBD1 TRBV6-1 CASSAGQGFTEAFF
few TRBD2 TRBV20-1 CSARASGRARTGELFF
many - TRBV28 CASSSPTLEGDEAFF
- - TRBV7-8 CASSEKTVNYGYTF
- TRBD1 TRBV20-1 CSAKRGQRNTGELFF
many TRBD1 TRBV10-1 CASSAGTDNEQFF
- TRBD1 TRBV2 CASNGAGGPYNEQFF